This T cell receptor beta chain was sequenced during a study of blood T cell repertoires in COVID-19 (TCRdb year 2020). With respect to the entire study: Collaborator samples came from the United States, Italy and Spain and covered acute and convalescent phases of COVID-19. The prospective study material was composed of cDNA or gDNA derived from T cells, B-cell-depleted T cells, or PBMCs. Deeply sampled blood TCRbeta repertoires from subjects exposed to, actively infected with, or recovered from COVID-19 were included in the dataset. A freely available public database, intended as a resource for researchers studying the immune response to SARS-CoV-2, is where the repertoires were released. The samples were drawn from the first 160 participants of the ongoing ImmuneRACE study and from roughly 1,300 subjects provided by 6 global collaborators. A de-identified subject ID, COVID-19 status, age in years and sex were almost always included in the sample metadata. Where available, HLA class I and class II types were taken from metadata supplied by the sample provider and were not determined by assay-based typing. Summary of the overall study and its limitations: How much clinical and demographic metadata was included differed by source and by participant, and the metadata was provided uncurated.

TCRbeta CDR3 regions were amplified from genomic DNA by means of the immunoSEQ Assay, a bias-controlled multiplex PCR. Processing in the source paper ran as follows. Nucleated cell counts per sample were estimated from amplification of reference gene primers within the assay. To quantify the absolute abundance of each unique TCRbeta CDR3 rearrangement, sequence reads were collapsed and filtered. Productive Simpson clonality was computed per sample as the square root of Simpson's diversity index over productive rearrangements. TCRdb retrieved this table from immuneACCESS and kept in-frame rearrangements only. Not all clones are present; in checked studies, unresolved V genes account for under half, and no reason is known for the remainder. V, J and clone size were drawn from that table, and D and trimming were deduced from the DNA. This sample holds about 220,000 clones; over 75% were observed only once. The ten largest account for 3% to 4% of the sample.

In the prospective study, participants were roughly 18 to 89 years old, resided in about two dozen geographic areas of the United States, and were enrolled through a virtual design. In the prospective study, participants were assigned to cohorts based on the clinical history participants reported in a screening survey and a study questionnaire. Recovered participants in ImmuneRACE Cohort 3 were defined as having two consecutive negative NP/OP PCR tests, clearance from a healthcare professional, or resolution of symptoms. Mobile phlebotomists in the prospective study collected whole blood, serum and a nasopharyngeal or oropharyngeal swab from every participant. Participants in the prospective study had the option to provide additional blood draws and questionnaires over a roughly two-month period. Before DNA extraction, blood samples from the prospective study were shipped at room temperature or frozen.

About this clone itself: Its specific antigen is unknown. No much larger clone exists at a distance of one base, and base qualities are not known.

From its cysteine to its phenylalanine, the CDR3 spans 13 amino acids. The CDR3 DNA has 39 bases and is translated from base 1. Trimming at the junction amounts to 2 bases on V and 2 bases on J, and the germline ends lie 7 bases apart. The germline V gene (reference sequence) yields GTSNPN for CDR1 and SVGIG for CDR2. This chain is built from TRBV30 and TRBJ2-1, with no reliable assignment of the D segment. The TCR sequence derives from a woman aged 55-70 years who had recovered from COVID-19. The sample was PBMCs or T cells enriched from blood (not recorded which). The sequenced DNA is TGTGCCTGGAGTCCGGTTCCCTACAATGAGCAGTTCTTC. Translation gives CAWSPVPYNEQFF.